This T cell receptor beta chain was sequenced during a study of T cell repertoires in ileal Crohn's disease. Profiling relied on immunoSEQ multiplex PCR, and the TCRdb table lists in-frame clones only, not all of them. The sample consists of around 33,000 clones, roughly 78% of them appearing once. The CDR3 length is 15 residues. The V segment lost 6 bases and the J segment 3 bases; nucleotides outside the gene matches: 7. CDR1 is SGHRS and CDR2 is YFSETQ in the germline V gene. Specimen: ileal tissue. The chain has TRBV5-1 and TRBJ1-3; 9 bases line up with TRBD1. The clonotype was recovered from an adult with Crohn's disease. CDR3 nucleotide sequence: TGCGCCAGCAAAACCGGGACAGGGTTTGGAAACACCATATATTTT. As protein: CASKTGTGFGNTIYF.